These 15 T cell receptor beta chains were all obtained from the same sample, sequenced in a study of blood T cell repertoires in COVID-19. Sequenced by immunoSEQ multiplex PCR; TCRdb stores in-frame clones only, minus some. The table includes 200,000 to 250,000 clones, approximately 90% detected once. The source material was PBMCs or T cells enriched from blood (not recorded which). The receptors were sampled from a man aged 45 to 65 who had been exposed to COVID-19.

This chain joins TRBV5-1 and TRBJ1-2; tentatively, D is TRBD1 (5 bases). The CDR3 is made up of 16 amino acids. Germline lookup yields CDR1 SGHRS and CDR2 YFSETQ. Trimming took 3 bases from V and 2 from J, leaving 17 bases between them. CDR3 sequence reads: CASSSARGVGNYGYTF. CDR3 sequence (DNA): TGCGCCAGCAGCTCCGCCCGGGGGGTTGGGAACTATGGCTACACCTTC.

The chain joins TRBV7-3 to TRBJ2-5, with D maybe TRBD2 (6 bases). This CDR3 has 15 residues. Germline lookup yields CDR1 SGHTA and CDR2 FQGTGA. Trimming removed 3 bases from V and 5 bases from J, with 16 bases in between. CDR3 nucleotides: TGTGCCAGCAGCTTCACCGGGACCCGGGGGGAGACCCAGTACTTC. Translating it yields CASSFTGTRGETQYF.

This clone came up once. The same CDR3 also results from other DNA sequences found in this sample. The CDR3 region has the DNA TGTGCCAGCTCACCGTCAGGCGTGGGCAATCAGCCCCAGCATTTT. It specifies CASSPSGVGNQPQHF. This chain joins TRBV18 and TRBJ1-5, with no clear D. This CDR3 is 15 amino acids long. Germline CDR1 is KGHSH and CDR2 is LQKENI. Trimming cost V 3 bases and J 2 bases, with 11 bases left between them.

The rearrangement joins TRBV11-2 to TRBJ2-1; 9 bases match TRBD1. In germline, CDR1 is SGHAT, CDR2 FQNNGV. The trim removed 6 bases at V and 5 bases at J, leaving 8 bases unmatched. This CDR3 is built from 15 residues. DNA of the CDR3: TGTGCCAGCAGAATTCCCGGGACAGGGAACAATGAGCAGTTCTTC. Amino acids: CASRIPGTGNNEQFF.

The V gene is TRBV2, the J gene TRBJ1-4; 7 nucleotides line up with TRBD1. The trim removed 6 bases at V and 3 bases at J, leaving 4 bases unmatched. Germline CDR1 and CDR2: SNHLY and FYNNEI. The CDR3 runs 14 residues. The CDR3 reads CASSTGTANEKLFF. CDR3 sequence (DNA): TGTGCCAGCAGCACCGGGACAGCTAATGAAAAACTGTTTTTT.

The CDR3 nucleotides are TGTGCCAGCAGCCACTTGTCGCTGGATCAGCCCCAGCATTTT. Translated: CASSHLSLDQPQHF. The chain combines TRBV7-8 with TRBJ1-5; D gene uncertain. Germline assignment: CDR1 SGHVS and CDR2 FQNEAQ. CDR3 size: 14 residues. Trimming left V 5 bases short and J 5 bases short, with 13 bases between.

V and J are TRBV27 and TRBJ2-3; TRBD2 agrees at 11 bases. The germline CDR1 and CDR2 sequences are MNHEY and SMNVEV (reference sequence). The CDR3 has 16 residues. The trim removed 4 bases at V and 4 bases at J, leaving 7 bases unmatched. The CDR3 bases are TGTGCCAGCAGTTCACCCCGACTAGCGGGGTCAGATACGCAGTATTTT. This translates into CASSSPRLAGSDTQYF.

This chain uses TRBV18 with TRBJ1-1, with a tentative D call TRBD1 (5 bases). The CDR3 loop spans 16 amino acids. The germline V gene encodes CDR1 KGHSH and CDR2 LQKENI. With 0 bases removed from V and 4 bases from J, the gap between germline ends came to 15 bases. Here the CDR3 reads CASSPPWVRGGTEAFF. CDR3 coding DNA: TGTGCCAGCTCACCACCCTGGGTGCGGGGGGGCACTGAAGCTTTCTTT.

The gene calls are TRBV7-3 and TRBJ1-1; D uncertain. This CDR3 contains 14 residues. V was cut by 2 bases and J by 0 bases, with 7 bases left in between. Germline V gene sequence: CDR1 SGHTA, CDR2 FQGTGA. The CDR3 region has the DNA TGTGCCAGCAGCTTAGGGCCGGTGAACACTGAAGCTTTCTTT. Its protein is CASSLGPVNTEAFF.

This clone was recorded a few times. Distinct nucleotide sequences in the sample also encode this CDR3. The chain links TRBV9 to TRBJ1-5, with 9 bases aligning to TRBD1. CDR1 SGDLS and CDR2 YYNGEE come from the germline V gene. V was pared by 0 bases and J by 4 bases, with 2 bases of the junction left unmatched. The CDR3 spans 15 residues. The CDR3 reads CASSVDGQGNQPQHF. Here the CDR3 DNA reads TGTGCCAGCAGCGTAGATGGACAGGGGAATCAGCCCCAGCATTTT.

The DNA for the CDR3 is TGTGCCAGCAGCGTAGCTAACGGCTATAATTCACCCCTCCACTTT. Encoded protein: CASSVANGYNSPLHF. The V call is TRBV9, the J call TRBJ1-6; no firm D call. From germline, CDR1 is SGDLS and CDR2 YYNGEE. The CDR3 runs to 15 residues. Trimming removed 0 bases at V and 3 bases at J, with 7 bases between.

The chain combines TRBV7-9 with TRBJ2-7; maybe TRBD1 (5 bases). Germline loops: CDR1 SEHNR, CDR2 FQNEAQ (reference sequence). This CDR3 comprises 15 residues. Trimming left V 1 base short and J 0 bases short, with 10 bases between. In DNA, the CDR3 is TGTGCCAGCAGCTTAGACAGGACCACCTCCTACGAGCAGTACTTC. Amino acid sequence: CASSLDRTTSYEQYF.

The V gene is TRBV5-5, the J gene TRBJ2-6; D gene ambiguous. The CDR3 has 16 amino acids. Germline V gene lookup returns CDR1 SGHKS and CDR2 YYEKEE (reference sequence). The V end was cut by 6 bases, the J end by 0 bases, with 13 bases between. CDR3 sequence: CASTGSVTSGANVLTF. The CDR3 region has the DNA TGTGCCAGCACCGGGTCAGTTACCTCTGGGGCCAACGTCCTGACTTTC.

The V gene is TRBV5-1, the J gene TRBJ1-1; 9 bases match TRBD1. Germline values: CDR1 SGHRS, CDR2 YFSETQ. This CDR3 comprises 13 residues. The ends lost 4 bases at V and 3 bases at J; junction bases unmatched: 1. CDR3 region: CASSRQGDTEAFF. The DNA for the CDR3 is TGCGCCAGCAGCCGACAGGGGGACACTGAAGCTTTCTTT.

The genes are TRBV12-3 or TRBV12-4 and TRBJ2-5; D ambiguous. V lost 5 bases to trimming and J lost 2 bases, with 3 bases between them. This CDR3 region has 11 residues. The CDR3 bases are TGTGCCAGCAGTCCACAAGAGACCCAGTACTTC. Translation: CASSPQETQYF.